Included here is one T cell receptor beta chain sequence, with context. Primers included in the PCR were 60 Vbeta and 13 Jbeta primers. TCRdb keeps only in-frame clones here, not all; method: immunoSEQ multiplex PCR. The repertoire holds more than 150,000 clones, 65% to 90% seen once, with about 1.3% in the top ten. The germline gives CDR1 SQVTM, CDR2 ANQGSEA. The CDR3 runs to 14 residues. Trimming cost V 4 bases and J 7 bases; bases outside gene matches: 6. These data belong to a study of cytomegalovirus exposure and HLA in healthy donors. The chain couples TRBV29-1 to TRBJ2-2; 10 positions agree with TRBD1. Sequenced material: PBMCs. The sequence was collected from a girl aged 2-10 years in good health and CMV-seropositive. CDR3 region: CSVAGTGVIGELFF. In DNA, the CDR3 is TGCAGCGTTGCCGGGACAGGGGTTATCGGGGAGCTGTTTTTT.